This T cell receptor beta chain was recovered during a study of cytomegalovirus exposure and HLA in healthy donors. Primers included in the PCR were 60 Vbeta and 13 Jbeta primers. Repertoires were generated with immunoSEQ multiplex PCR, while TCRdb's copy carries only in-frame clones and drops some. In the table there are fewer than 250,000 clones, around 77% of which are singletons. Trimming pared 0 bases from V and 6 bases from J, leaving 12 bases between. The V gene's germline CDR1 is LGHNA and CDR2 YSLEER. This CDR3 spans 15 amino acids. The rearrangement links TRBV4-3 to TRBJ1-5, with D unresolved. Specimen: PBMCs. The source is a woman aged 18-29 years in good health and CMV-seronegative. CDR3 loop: CASSQDVLRAQPQHF. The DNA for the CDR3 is TGCGCCAGCAGCCAAGATGTCCTACGAGCTCAGCCCCAGCATTTT.